This T cell receptor beta chain was sequenced for a study of technical replicates of blood from a handful of donors. Generated by immunoSEQ multiplex PCR, the TCRdb table keeps only in-frame clones and is missing some. The sample has 60,000 to 70,000 clones, 95% to 98% seen once. CDR1 and CDR2 from the germline V gene are SGHNT and YENEEA. The CDR3 consists of 14 residues. The V end lost 0 bases, the J end lost 5 bases, and 10 bases lay between the germline ends. This clone was counted once. The chain joins TRBV11-3 to TRBJ2-5, with D possibly TRBD1 on 6 matching bases. The TCR comes from a human donor in good health. Sample: T cells isolated from PBMCs. The CDR3 is CASSLDEGEETQYF. Written as DNA, the CDR3 is TGTGCCAGCAGCTTAGATGAGGGGGAGGAGACCCAGTACTTC.